These T cell receptor beta chains were read from a single sample in a study of T cells in Graves' hyperthyroidism and ophthalmopathy. TCRdb reanalysed the multiplex PCR reads using MiXCR and keeps one entry per CDR3 protein. The sample has fewer than 550,000 distinct CDR3 sequences, around a sixth seen once. The sequencing sample was made of blood. All receptors come from a woman aged 18-29 years with Graves' hyperthyroidism. Each CDR3 is given with its conserved first and last residue. A D gene is named only where the DNA matches it firmly. Clone size is stated in some rows and not others, as once, few, many or a class when expanded.

V	J	D	size	DNA	CDR3
TRBV6-1	TRBJ2-7	TRBD2	few	TGTGCCAGCACCAACGCCGGGAGGTCCTACGAGCAGTACTTC	CASTNAGRSYEQYF
TRBV19	TRBJ2-2	TRBD1	-	TGTGCCAGTAGCTCGGGACAGGGGGCTCTCTTTGGCTTTACCGGGGAGCTGTTTTTT	CASSSGQGALFGFTGELFF
TRBV29-1	TRBJ1-1	-	-	TGCAGCGTTGAATGGGGACCGAGTGAAGCTTTCTTT	CSVEWGPSEAFF
TRBV19	TRBJ1-2	TRBD1	-	TGTGCCAGTAGTTCCCGGACAGGGGGCGATCTAGGTGGCTACACCTTC	CASSSRTGGDLGGYTF
TRBV7-8	TRBJ1-2	TRBD1	many	TGTGCCAGCAGCTTACAGGGGGCCGACTATGGCTACACCTTC	CASSLQGADYGYTF
TRBV7-9	TRBJ2-3	TRBD1	-	TGTGCCAGCAGCCCAGACCCCGGGACAGGGTACACAGATACGCAGTATTTT	CASSPDPGTGYTDTQYF
TRBV5-1	TRBJ1-2	TRBD1	few	TGCGCCAGCAGCCCGGACAGGGCTAGTGGCTACACCTTC	CASSPDRASGYTF
TRBV20-1	TRBJ1-2	TRBD1	many	TGCAGTGCTAGCCAGGGGGGGAGCGGCTATGGCTACACCTTC	CSASQGGSGYGYTF
TRBV20-1	TRBJ1-1	TRBD1	few	TGCAGTGCTAGAGATGACCCCAGGGGGGATACCTCTGAAGCTTTCTTT	CSARDDPRGDTSEAFF
TRBV29-1	TRBJ2-3	TRBD2	many	TGCAGCGTTGTTTGGACTAGCGGGGGGAGAATGGATACGCAGTATTTT	CSVVWTSGGRMDTQYF
TRBV2	TRBJ2-2	TRBD1	many	TGTGCCAGCAGTGAACGTAGGGGGCGGGTCGGGGAGCTGTTTTTT	CASSERRGRVGELFF
TRBV28	TRBJ2-5	-	-	TGTGCCAGCAGCAGGGGAGTGGAAGAGACCCAGTACTTC	CASSRGVEETQYF
TRBV2	TRBJ1-5	-	few	TGTGCCAGCAGTGAGACTGGGGTCCAGCCCCAGCATTTT	CASSETGVQPQHF
TRBV6-1	TRBJ2-3	-	-	TGTGCCAGCAGTCCCCGGGACAAGCAGACAGATACGCAGTATTTT	CASSPRDKQTDTQYF
TRBV20-1	TRBJ2-1	-	many	TGCAGTGCTACCCCGTTGGGAAAAGGGGACTACAATGAGCAGTTCTTC	CSATPLGKGDYNEQFF
TRBV10-2	TRBJ1-6	-	few	TGCGCCAGCAGTGGGGCAGGGGCGGATAATTCACCCCTCCACTTT	CASSGAGADNSPLHF
TRBV7-6	TRBJ2-1	TRBD2	few	TGTGCCAGCAGCCTCAGGATTAGCGGGCAGAGCTCCTACAATGAGCAGTTCTTC	CASSLRISGQSSYNEQFF
TRBV28	TRBJ1-5	-	few	TGTGCCAGCACTACAAGAGGCGGGGGAAACAATCAGCCCCAGCATTTT	CASTTRGGGNNQPQHF
TRBV11-2	TRBJ2-7	-	once	TGTGCCAGCAGCTTAGGCCATCGAGGGGAGCAGTACTTC	CASSLGHRGEQYF
TRBV4-1	TRBJ2-2	-	-	TGCGCCAGCAGCCCTACCCCTTCGGGAGACGGGGAGCTGTTTTTT	CASSPTPSGDGELFF
TRBV27	TRBJ1-1	-	-	TGTGCCAGCAGCCCGTTTTTTAGGAACACTGAAGCTTTCTTT	CASSPFFRNTEAFF
TRBV19	TRBJ2-7	-	once	TGTGCCACCGACTCGAGCCCGCGTCGCTACGAGCAGTACTTC	CATDSSPRRYEQYF
TRBV15	TRBJ2-1	TRBD2	-	TGTGCCACCAGCAGAGATAGTGGGAGGGCCCCGTACAATGAGCAGTTCTTC	CATSRDSGRAPYNEQFF
TRBV2	TRBJ2-6	-	many	TGTGCCATCGACAGGCGGTCTGGGGCCAACGTCCTGACTTTC	CAIDRRSGANVLTF
TRBV20-1	TRBJ1-5	-	many	TGCAGTGCTAGAGATGAGGAGCGGGACAATCAGCCCCAGCATTTT	CSARDEERDNQPQHF
TRBV11-2	TRBJ1-1	-	many	TGTGCCAGCAGCCAAAATCCCGGAGTCCAAAGGAACACTGAAGCTTTCTTT	CASSQNPGVQRNTEAFF
TRBV27	TRBJ2-1	TRBD2	many	TGTGCCAGCAGTTCTAGCGGGGGGGCCTACAATGAGCAGTTCTTC	CASSSSGGAYNEQFF
TRBV19	TRBJ1-5	-	-	TGTGCCAGTAGTGGTACAGGGTTTGGGAATCAGCCCCAGCATTTT	CASSGTGFGNQPQHF
TRBV27	TRBJ2-1	-	-	TGTGCCAGCAGTCATGGCCCGGGGAATGAGCAGTTCTTC	CASSHGPGNEQFF
TRBV7-9	TRBJ1-3	-	-	TGTGCCAGCAGCTTAGTAAGCCAGGGATTCTCTGGAAACACCATATATTTT	CASSLVSQGFSGNTIYF
TRBV9	TRBJ2-1	-	-	TGTGCCAGCAGCGTTATTACAGGACACAATGAGCAGTTCTTC	CASSVITGHNEQFF
TRBV19	TRBJ2-3	-	-	TGTGCCAGTAAAAGAGGGCGAGAAACCACAGATACGCAGTATTTT	CASKRGRETTDTQYF
TRBV6-1	TRBJ2-2	TRBD2	few	TGTGCCAGCAGTGGGACTAGCGGGGGGGCGGGGCTGTTTTTT	CASSGTSGGAGLFF
TRBV4-2	TRBJ2-5	TRBD2	many	TGTGCCAGCAGCCAAGAACTAGCGGGGGTAGAGACCCAGTACTTC	CASSQELAGVETQYF
TRBV5-8	TRBJ1-2	TRBD1	few	TGTGCCAGCAGCCCGGGGAGGGGGCGCAACTATGGCTACACCTTC	CASSPGRGRNYGYTF
TRBV18	TRBJ2-1	TRBD1	many	TGTGCCAGCTCACTTACAGGGGGCCTTAACAATGAGCAGTTCTTC	CASSLTGGLNNEQFF
TRBV7-2	TRBJ1-1	-	-	TGTGCCAGCAGCTTTCCCCTCGGATCTATGAACACTGAAGCTTTCTTT	CASSFPLGSMNTEAFF
TRBV24-1	TRBJ2-1	-	many	TGTGCCACCAGCCGGGGGACCTACAATGAGCAGTTCTTC	CATSRGTYNEQFF
TRBV6-2/TRBV6-3	TRBJ2-5	-	-	TGTGCCAGCAGTTACCGGGACGTAGAGACCCAGTACTTC	CASSYRDVETQYF
TRBV5-6	TRBJ2-7	-	many	TGTGCCAGCAGCCAGGAGACAGCCTCCTACGAGCAGTACTTC	CASSQETASYEQYF
TRBV5-1	TRBJ1-5	-	many	TGCGCCAGCAGCTTGAGCGCTGATAGCAATCAGCCCCAGCATTTT	CASSLSADSNQPQHF
TRBV5-1	TRBJ1-1	-	many	TGCGCCAGCAGCTTGTCGGCGGAGTACACTGAAGCTTTCTTT	CASSLSAEYTEAFF
TRBV6-2/TRBV6-3	TRBJ2-1	-	-	TGTGCCAGCAGTTACTCGAGCGTCAATGAGCAGTTCTTC	CASSYSSVNEQFF
TRBV18	TRBJ2-2	-	many	TGTGCCAGCTCACCGTCCGGGGAGCTGTTTTTT	CASSPSGELFF
TRBV28	TRBJ1-5	-	-	TGTGCCAGCAGTGCACCCTTTCGTTATCAGCCCCAGCATTTT	CASSAPFRYQPQHF
TRBV6-5	TRBJ2-7	-	many	TGTGCCAGCAGTTACCCTACCCCGCAGCAGTACTTC	CASSYPTPQQYF
TRBV20-1	TRBJ2-3	TRBD1	once	TGCAGTGCTAGGTCGGCCAGGACAGGGTTCACAGATACGCAGTATTTT	CSARSARTGFTDTQYF
TRBV6-1	TRBJ1-2	TRBD1	-	TGTGCCAGCAGAAGACAGGGAGGCTACACCTTC	CASRRQGGYTF
TRBV20-1	TRBJ2-1	-	medium-sized	TGCAGTGCTAGGGAGCGGTTCCATGAGCAGTTCTTC	CSARERFHEQFF
TRBV12-3/TRBV12-4	TRBJ1-5	TRBD1	many	TGTGCCAGCAGTTCGGGACAGGGGGCAAATCAGCCCCAGCATTTT	CASSSGQGANQPQHF
TRBV7-9	TRBJ1-1	-	many	TGTGCCAGCAGCCCCCGGGGAGGGATGAACACTGAAGCTTTCTTT	CASSPRGGMNTEAFF